Detailed here is one T cell receptor (beta chain). This entry belongs to a study of cytomegalovirus exposure and HLA in healthy donors. Amplification used 60 Vbeta primers and 13 Jbeta primers. Measured with immunoSEQ multiplex PCR; TCRdb has only the in-frame clones, and not every one. Of about 200,000 clones in the sample, approximately 12% are singletons; the top ten hold less than 8.5%. The CDR3 has 13 residues. The V and J ends lost 4 bases and 4 bases respectively, with 8 bases between them. Germline CDR1 and CDR2: MDHEN and SYDVKM. This receptor was taken from a man aged 50 to 59 in good health and CMV-seropositive. The chain recombines TRBV28 with TRBJ1-3; D ambiguous. Sample: PBMCs. CDR3: CASSSGLGNTIYF. In DNA form, the CDR3 reads TGTGCCAGCAGTTCCGGACTGGGAAACACCATATATTTT. The full variable domain, completed using reference TRBV28 and TRBJ1-3, is DVKVTQSSRYLVKRTGEKVFLECVQDMDHENMFWYRQDPGLGLRLIYFSYDVKMKEKGDIPEGYSVSREKKERFSLILESASTNQTSMYLCASSSGLGNTIYFGEGSWLTVV.